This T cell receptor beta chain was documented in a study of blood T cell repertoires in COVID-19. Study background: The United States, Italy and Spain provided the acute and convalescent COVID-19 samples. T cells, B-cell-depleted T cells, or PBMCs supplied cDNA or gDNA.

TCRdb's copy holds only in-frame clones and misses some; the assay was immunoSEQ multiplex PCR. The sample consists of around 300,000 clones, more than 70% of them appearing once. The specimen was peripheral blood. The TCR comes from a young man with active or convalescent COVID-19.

The CDR3 bases are TGTGCCAGCAGTGGAAGGGGGGGCGCTGAAGCTTTCTTT. This encodes CASSGRGGAEAFF. The J gene is TRBJ1-1, the V gene TRBV2; possibly TRBD1 for D (6 bases). The CDR3 covers 13 residues. Germline V lookup: CDR1 SNHLY, CDR2 FYNNEI. V lost 4 bases to trimming and J lost 6 bases, with 12 bases between them.